The T cell receptor (beta chain) described here comes from a study of CD8+ T cells in alopecia areata. General study results and limits: Scalp sample sequencing also detects resident alphabeta T cells of normal skin.

Those with alopecia areata gave lesional scalp punch biopsies and peripheral blood. A remark on this clone: The antigen remains undetermined.

It was cDNA, reverse transcribed from extracted RNA, that served as the sequencing template. Clones were read by immunoSEQ multiplex PCR, and TCRdb kept only the in-frame ones, dropping some. Among fewer than 200,000 clones listed, 50% to 60% were seen once. The sample consisted of CD4+ T cells sorted from blood, taken at week 0. The sequence was obtained from a human donor with alopecia areata.

The CDR3 region is CAWTIPRGYGWTEAFF. CDR3 DNA: TGTGCCTGGACCATCCCCCGAGGGTATGGCTGGACTGAAGCTTTCTTT. This rearrangement joins TRBV30 to TRBJ1-1; D call uncertain. Germline assignment: CDR1 GTSNPN and CDR2 SVGIG (reference sequence). Trimming removed 4 bases at V and 5 bases at J, with 23 bases between. This CDR3 spans 16 amino acids. Looking up the rest from reference TRBV30 and TRBJ1-1 gives the full variable domain: SQTIHQWPATLVQPVGSPLSLECTVEGTSNPNLYWYRQAAGRGLQLLFYSVGIGQISSEVPQNLSASRPQDRQFILSSKKLLLSDSGFYLCAWTIPRGYGWTEAFFGQGTRLTVV.